The rows below give T cell receptor beta chains drawn from one sample of a study of Graves' ophthalmopathy and Graves' hyperthyroidism. TCRdb reprocessed the multiplex PCR reads with MiXCR, giving one entry per CDR3 protein. The data contain hundreds of thousands of distinct CDR3 sequences, over 20% of them singletons. The sequencing sample was made of peripheral blood. The receptors were sampled from a woman between 18 and 30 years old with stable Graves' hyperthyroidism. The CDR3 runs from the conserved cysteine through the conserved F or W. Fields, in order: J gene, V gene, D gene, clone size, CDR3 DNA, CDR3 protein. The D gene is left open where the match is weak. Rows may omit the clone size; those that give it use once, few, many or a size class.

J gene: TRBJ2-2
V gene: TRBV19
D gene: NA
clone size: many
CDR3 DNA: TGTGCCAGCACTTATGGCGGGGAGCTGTTTTTT
CDR3 protein: CASTYGGELFF

J gene: TRBJ2-7
V gene: TRBV20-1
D gene: TRBD1
clone size: many
CDR3 DNA: TGCAGTGCTTGGGCGACAGGGGGCCACGAGCAGTACTTC
CDR3 protein: CSAWATGGHEQYF

J gene: TRBJ1-2
V gene: TRBV27
D gene: NA
clone size: NA
CDR3 DNA: TGTGCCAGCAAGGGTGGCGTATATGGCTACACCTTC
CDR3 protein: CASKGGVYGYTF

J gene: TRBJ1-1
V gene: TRBV6-1
D gene: TRBD1
clone size: NA
CDR3 DNA: TGTGCCACCCAGGGGGGGGACACTGAAGCTTTCTTT
CDR3 protein: CATQGGDTEAFF

J gene: TRBJ2-7
V gene: TRBV10-3
D gene: TRBD2
clone size: many
CDR3 DNA: TGTGCCATCAGTGATCTGGGACTAGCGGGAGACCACGAGCAGTACTTC
CDR3 protein: CAISDLGLAGDHEQYF

J gene: TRBJ2-7
V gene: TRBV19
D gene: NA
clone size: once
CDR3 DNA: TGTGCCAGTAGTATTCCGGGACAAGCTTCCGAGCAGTACTTC
CDR3 protein: CASSIPGQASEQYF

J gene: TRBJ2-6
V gene: TRBV9
D gene: NA
clone size: many
CDR3 DNA: TGTGCCAGCAGCGTAGCAGGGGCCGGGGCCAACGTCCTGACTTTC
CDR3 protein: CASSVAGAGANVLTF

J gene: TRBJ2-5
V gene: TRBV27
D gene: NA
clone size: many
CDR3 DNA: TGTGCCAGCAGCCCAGCACTGCAAGAGACCCAGTACTTC
CDR3 protein: CASSPALQETQYF

J gene: TRBJ2-5
V gene: TRBV28
D gene: NA
clone size: many
CDR3 DNA: TGTGCCAGCAGCCACCTTGGGGGCGGGACAGTCGGGGAGACCCAGTACTTC
CDR3 protein: CASSHLGGGTVGETQYF

J gene: TRBJ2-5
V gene: TRBV7-2
D gene: TRBD2
clone size: many
CDR3 DNA: TGTGCCAGCAGCTTAGGATCTAGCGGGGTCCAGTACTTC
CDR3 protein: CASSLGSSGVQYF

J gene: TRBJ2-5
V gene: TRBV7-9
D gene: NA
clone size: many
CDR3 DNA: TGTGCCAGCAGCGCACTCCAAGAGACCCAGTACTTC
CDR3 protein: CASSALQETQYF

J gene: TRBJ2-7
V gene: TRBV25-1
D gene: NA
clone size: many
CDR3 DNA: TGTGCCAGCAGTGAATCCCAGACAGAAAACTACGAGCAGTACTTC
CDR3 protein: CASSESQTENYEQYF

J gene: TRBJ1-5
V gene: TRBV6-1
D gene: NA
clone size: many
CDR3 DNA: TGTGCCAGCAGTGATTTGGGGAGGGAGCCCCAGCATTTT
CDR3 protein: CASSDLGREPQHF

J gene: TRBJ1-1
V gene: TRBV6-2/TRBV6-3
D gene: NA
clone size: once
CDR3 DNA: TGTGCCAGCACCCTTCGTCAGGGGACTGAAGCTTTCTTT
CDR3 protein: CASTLRQGTEAFF

J gene: TRBJ2-7
V gene: TRBV7-2
D gene: NA
clone size: NA
CDR3 DNA: TGTGCCAGCAGCTTATTCAGGGAGTACGAGCAGTACTTC
CDR3 protein: CASSLFREYEQYF

J gene: TRBJ2-7
V gene: TRBV7-2
D gene: NA
clone size: many
CDR3 DNA: TGTGCCAGCAGCTTAAGTTCACAGGGAATCTACGAGCAGTACTTC
CDR3 protein: CASSLSSQGIYEQYF

J gene: TRBJ2-7
V gene: TRBV5-1
D gene: NA
clone size: few
CDR3 DNA: TGCGCCAGCAGCTTCCGGGACGCCGCCTACGAGCAGTACTTC
CDR3 protein: CASSFRDAAYEQYF

J gene: TRBJ1-2
V gene: TRBV12-3/TRBV12-4
D gene: TRBD1
clone size: many
CDR3 DNA: TGTGCCAGCAGTTCGAGGGACAGGGAATCAGGTGGCTACACCTTC
CDR3 protein: CASSSRDRESGGYTF

J gene: TRBJ2-3
V gene: TRBV10-1
D gene: TRBD2
clone size: NA
CDR3 DNA: TGCGCCAGCAGTGAGTCGGCAGCGGGGGGGCCGAATACGCAGTATTTT
CDR3 protein: CASSESAAGGPNTQYF

J gene: TRBJ2-5
V gene: TRBV19
D gene: TRBD1
clone size: many
CDR3 DNA: TGTGCCAGTAGTCCCGTGACAGGGGAGGTCCAAGAGACCCAGTACTTC
CDR3 protein: CASSPVTGEVQETQYF

J gene: TRBJ2-3
V gene: TRBV7-8
D gene: NA
clone size: many
CDR3 DNA: TGTGCCAGCAGCCCCCAGACAGGCTTTATCACAGATACGCAGTATTTT
CDR3 protein: CASSPQTGFITDTQYF

J gene: TRBJ2-7
V gene: TRBV27
D gene: NA
clone size: NA
CDR3 DNA: TGTGCCAGCAGTTTCGCCCGCGGGGCAGGGACCTACGAGCAGTACTTC
CDR3 protein: CASSFARGAGTYEQYF

J gene: TRBJ1-6
V gene: TRBV6-2/TRBV6-3
D gene: NA
clone size: NA
CDR3 DNA: TGTGCCAGCAGTGCCTGGAGCGACCCAAATTCACCCCTCCACTTT
CDR3 protein: CASSAWSDPNSPLHF

J gene: TRBJ2-2
V gene: TRBV30
D gene: TRBD2
clone size: few
CDR3 DNA: TGTGCCTGGGGGCCCAAGGGACTAGAGTCCGGGGAGCTGTTTTTT
CDR3 protein: CAWGPKGLESGELFF

J gene: TRBJ2-5
V gene: TRBV2
D gene: NA
clone size: NA
CDR3 DNA: TGTGCCAGCAGTTCACAGGGCCAAGGAGAGACCCAGTACTTC
CDR3 protein: CASSSQGQGETQYF

J gene: TRBJ1-2
V gene: TRBV11-1
D gene: TRBD1
clone size: NA
CDR3 DNA: TGTGCCAGCAGCAAGTCCGGGACAGGGGTACATGGCTACACCTTC
CDR3 protein: CASSKSGTGVHGYTF

J gene: TRBJ2-5
V gene: TRBV6-1
D gene: NA
clone size: many
CDR3 DNA: TGTGCCAGCAGTGACCAGCAAGAGACCCAGTACTTC
CDR3 protein: CASSDQQETQYF

J gene: TRBJ2-5
V gene: TRBV29-1
D gene: NA
clone size: few
CDR3 DNA: TGCAGCGTGGCCCCGGGGGCCCGGGAGACCCAGTACTTC
CDR3 protein: CSVAPGARETQYF

J gene: TRBJ1-2
V gene: TRBV12-3/TRBV12-4
D gene: TRBD1
clone size: NA
CDR3 DNA: TGTGCCAGCAGTTTAGCACACAGGGGAGTCAACTATGGCTACACCTTC
CDR3 protein: CASSLAHRGVNYGYTF

J gene: TRBJ2-2
V gene: TRBV2
D gene: NA
clone size: NA
CDR3 DNA: TGTGCCAGCAGTGAAGCTCGGAGGACCGGGGAGCTGTTTTTT
CDR3 protein: CASSEARRTGELFF

J gene: TRBJ2-5
V gene: TRBV7-2
D gene: NA
clone size: NA
CDR3 DNA: TGTGCCAGCAGCAGACGGGACACACAAGAGACCCAGTACTTC
CDR3 protein: CASSRRDTQETQYF

J gene: TRBJ2-4
V gene: TRBV20-1
D gene: NA
clone size: many
CDR3 DNA: TGCAGTGCTTTCGGGGGAGTGGACAAAAACATTCAGTACTTC
CDR3 protein: CSAFGGVDKNIQYF

J gene: TRBJ2-7
V gene: TRBV4-1
D gene: TRBD2
clone size: many
CDR3 DNA: TGCGCCAGCAGCCGAGGACTAGCGGGAACCTACGAGCAGTACTTC
CDR3 protein: CASSRGLAGTYEQYF

J gene: TRBJ1-2
V gene: TRBV28
D gene: NA
clone size: NA
CDR3 DNA: TGTGCCAGCAGAACAACTAAGCCGCACCTCTACTATGGCTACACCTTC
CDR3 protein: CASRTTKPHLYYGYTF

J gene: TRBJ2-7
V gene: TRBV25-1
D gene: TRBD1
clone size: many
CDR3 DNA: TGTGCCAGCAGTGACAAGGACAGGGGGCCGCACTACGAGCAGTACTTC
CDR3 protein: CASSDKDRGPHYEQYF

J gene: TRBJ2-5
V gene: TRBV9
D gene: NA
clone size: many
CDR3 DNA: TGTGCCAGCAGCCCGCGATCTGAGGGGACCCAGTACTTC
CDR3 protein: CASSPRSEGTQYF

J gene: TRBJ2-5
V gene: TRBV6-5
D gene: TRBD1
clone size: few
CDR3 DNA: TGTGCCAGCAGTTTACAAGGGACAGGGCAAGAGACCCAGTACTTC
CDR3 protein: CASSLQGTGQETQYF

J gene: TRBJ2-2
V gene: TRBV6-5
D gene: NA
clone size: many
CDR3 DNA: TGTGCCAGCAGTTATGGGACACACACCGGGGAGCTGTTTTTT
CDR3 protein: CASSYGTHTGELFF

J gene: TRBJ2-7
V gene: TRBV7-2
D gene: NA
clone size: many
CDR3 DNA: TGTGCCAGCAGCTTAGTCGGTCGGGGCTTCTCCTACGAGCAGTACTTC
CDR3 protein: CASSLVGRGFSYEQYF

J gene: TRBJ1-1
V gene: TRBV6-1
D gene: TRBD1
clone size: NA
CDR3 DNA: TGTGCCAGCAGTGAGAGACAGGGGGCGCGGACTGAAGCTTTCTTT
CDR3 protein: CASSERQGARTEAFF

J gene: TRBJ2-7
V gene: TRBV20-1
D gene: TRBD2
clone size: few
CDR3 DNA: TGCAGTGCTAGTGGCCTAGCGGGAGGGCTTAGCTCCTACGAGCAGTACTTC
CDR3 protein: CSASGLAGGLSSYEQYF

J gene: TRBJ2-7
V gene: TRBV5-1
D gene: TRBD2
clone size: NA
CDR3 DNA: TGCGCCAGCAGCTCCAGCGGGAGGGCCAATATCCACGAGCAGTACTTC
CDR3 protein: CASSSSGRANIHEQYF

J gene: TRBJ1-2
V gene: TRBV9
D gene: NA
clone size: many
CDR3 DNA: TGTGCCAGCAGCGCCCGAAGGGATGGCTACACCTTC
CDR3 protein: CASSARRDGYTF

J gene: TRBJ2-7
V gene: TRBV25-1
D gene: NA
clone size: many
CDR3 DNA: TGTGCCAGCAGTGATCCTACCAGTACCGGGACGCTTTCCTACGAGCAGTACTTC
CDR3 protein: CASSDPTSTGTLSYEQYF

J gene: TRBJ2-7
V gene: TRBV5-5
D gene: NA
clone size: few
CDR3 DNA: TGTGCCAGCAGCTCCCCAGGGAATCCCTACGAGCAGTACTTC
CDR3 protein: CASSSPGNPYEQYF

J gene: TRBJ2-7
V gene: TRBV19
D gene: NA
clone size: many
CDR3 DNA: TGTGCCAGTAGTATTAACGCGGGCTACAAGCAGTACTTC
CDR3 protein: CASSINAGYKQYF

J gene: TRBJ2-5
V gene: TRBV12-3/TRBV12-4
D gene: NA
clone size: many
CDR3 DNA: TGTGCCAGCAGTCCCACAGTAGTAGAGACCCAGTACTTC
CDR3 protein: CASSPTVVETQYF

J gene: TRBJ2-7
V gene: TRBV4-2
D gene: TRBD1
clone size: NA
CDR3 DNA: TGTGCCAGCAGCCAGGGGACAGGGGGTGCCTACGAGCAGTACTTC
CDR3 protein: CASSQGTGGAYEQYF

J gene: TRBJ2-2
V gene: TRBV20-1
D gene: NA
clone size: many
CDR3 DNA: TGCAGTGCTAGAGATTTACAGAAGAACACCGGGGAGCTGTTTTTT
CDR3 protein: CSARDLQKNTGELFF

J gene: TRBJ2-7
V gene: TRBV7-2
D gene: NA
clone size: many
CDR3 DNA: TGTGCCAGCAGCTTTGTTTGGTTCGGCGAGCAGTACTTC
CDR3 protein: CASSFVWFGEQYF

J gene: TRBJ2-2
V gene: TRBV11-2
D gene: NA
clone size: many
CDR3 DNA: TGTGCCAGCAGCTCCCCTACTCGAAGGGTACCCGGGGAGCTGTTTTTT
CDR3 protein: CASSSPTRRVPGELFF

J gene: TRBJ2-5
V gene: TRBV4-3
D gene: TRBD2
clone size: many
CDR3 DNA: TGCGCCAGCAGCAAACTTTCGGGAGGGCCGGTAAAGACCCAGTACTTC
CDR3 protein: CASSKLSGGPVKTQYF

J gene: TRBJ2-7
V gene: TRBV11-3
D gene: NA
clone size: many
CDR3 DNA: TGTGCCAGCAGCTTAGATTTCGGCGTTAACAGCGAGCAGTACTTC
CDR3 protein: CASSLDFGVNSEQYF

J gene: TRBJ2-7
V gene: TRBV20-1
D gene: NA
clone size: many
CDR3 DNA: TGCAGTGCTAGAGACGGCCAGGGGACCTACGAGCAGTACTTC
CDR3 protein: CSARDGQGTYEQYF

J gene: TRBJ1-1
V gene: TRBV12-3/TRBV12-4
D gene: NA
clone size: NA
CDR3 DNA: TGTGCCAGCAGATGGGGGAGGTGGACTGAAGCTTTCTTT
CDR3 protein: CASRWGRWTEAFF

J gene: TRBJ1-1
V gene: TRBV19
D gene: NA
clone size: many
CDR3 DNA: TGTGCCAGTAGTATTCGAGGGGCCTGGAGGAACACTGAAGCTTTCTTT
CDR3 protein: CASSIRGAWRNTEAFF

J gene: TRBJ2-4
V gene: TRBV11-2
D gene: NA
clone size: many
CDR3 DNA: TGTGCCAGCAGCTTAGGACCGAGAGTAAACATTCAGTACTTC
CDR3 protein: CASSLGPRVNIQYF

J gene: TRBJ2-4
V gene: TRBV6-2/TRBV6-3
D gene: NA
clone size: few
CDR3 DNA: TGTGCCAGCAGCCCAGCAGGCTTTCTAGCCAAAAACATTCAGTACTTC
CDR3 protein: CASSPAGFLAKNIQYF